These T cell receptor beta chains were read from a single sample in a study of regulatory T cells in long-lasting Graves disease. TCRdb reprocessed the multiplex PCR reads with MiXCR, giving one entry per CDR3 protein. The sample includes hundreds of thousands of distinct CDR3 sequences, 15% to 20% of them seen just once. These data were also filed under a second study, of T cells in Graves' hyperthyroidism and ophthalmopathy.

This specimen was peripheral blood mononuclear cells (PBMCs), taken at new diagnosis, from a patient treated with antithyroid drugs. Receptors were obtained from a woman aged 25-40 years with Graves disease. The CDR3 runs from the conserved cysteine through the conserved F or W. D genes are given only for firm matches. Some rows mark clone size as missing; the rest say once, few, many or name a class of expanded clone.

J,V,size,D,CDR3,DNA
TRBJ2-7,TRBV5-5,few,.,CASSFTIAYEQYF,TGTGCCAGCAGCTTTACAATTGCCTACGAGCAGTACTTC
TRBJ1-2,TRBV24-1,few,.,CATSGGGFGYTF,TGTGCCACCAGCGGAGGGGGATTTGGCTACACCTTC
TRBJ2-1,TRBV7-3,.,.,CASSWQSYNEQFF,TGTGCCAGCAGCTGGCAATCCTACAATGAGCAGTTCTTC
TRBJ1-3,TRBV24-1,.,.,CATSDPGPSGNTIYF,TGTGCCACCAGTGATCCCGGACCCTCTGGAAACACCATATATTTT
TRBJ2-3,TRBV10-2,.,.,CASMGLRDGDTDRQYF,TGCGCCAGCATGGGGTTGAGGGACGGGGACACAGATAGGCAGTATTTT
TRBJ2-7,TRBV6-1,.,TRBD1,CASGRTGGNEQYF,TGTGCCAGCGGCAGGACAGGGGGAAACGAGCAGTACTTC
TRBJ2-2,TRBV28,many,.,CASKHLQSGELFF,TGTGCCAGCAAACACCTACAGTCCGGGGAGCTGTTTTTT
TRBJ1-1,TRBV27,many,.,CASSLNNVGNTEAFF,TGTGCCAGCAGTTTAAATAACGTGGGAAACACTGAAGCTTTCTTT
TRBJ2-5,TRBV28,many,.,CASSLFETQYF,TGTGCCAGCAGTTTATTCGAGACCCAGTACTTC
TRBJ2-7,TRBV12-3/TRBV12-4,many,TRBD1,CASSPDRGRFIYEQYF,TGTGCCAGCAGTCCCGACAGGGGAAGGTTCATCTACGAGCAGTACTTC
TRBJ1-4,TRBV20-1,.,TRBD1,CSARDFRDRGIATNEKLFF,TGCAGTGCTAGAGACTTCCGGGACAGGGGCATTGCAACTAATGAAAAACTGTTTTTT
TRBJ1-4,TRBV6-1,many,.,CASSEGGAYNEKLFF,TGTGCCAGCAGCGAAGGTGGAGCCTATAATGAAAAACTGTTTTTT
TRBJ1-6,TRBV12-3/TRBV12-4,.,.,CASSPGHSTNSPLHF,TGTGCCAGCAGCCCGGGACACTCAACTAATTCACCCCTCCACTTT
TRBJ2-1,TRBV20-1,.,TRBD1,CSARDVNRGVSYNEQFF,TGCAGTGCTAGAGACGTCAACAGGGGAGTTTCCTACAATGAGCAGTTCTTC
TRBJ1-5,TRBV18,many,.,CASSPPRAAFGNQPQHF,TGTGCCAGCTCACCACCGCGGGCAGCCTTTGGCAATCAGCCCCAGCATTTT
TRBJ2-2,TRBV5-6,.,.,CASSPPYWDGELFF,TGTGCCAGCAGCCCACCCTACTGGGACGGGGAGCTGTTTTTT
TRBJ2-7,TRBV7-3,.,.,CASSLRAGSSYEQYF,TGTGCCAGCAGCTTAAGGGCGGGGAGCTCCTACGAGCAGTACTTC
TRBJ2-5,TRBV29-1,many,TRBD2,CSAEIGLAETQYF,TGCAGCGCCGAGATAGGACTAGCGGAGACCCAGTACTTC
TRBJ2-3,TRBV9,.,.,CASSVIGTDTDTQYF,TGTGCCAGCAGCGTTATCGGTACAGATACAGATACGCAGTATTTT
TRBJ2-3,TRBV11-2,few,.,CASSLSGVPTDTQYF,TGTGCCAGCAGCTTAAGTGGGGTCCCCACAGATACGCAGTATTTT
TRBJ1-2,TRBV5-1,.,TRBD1,CASSLQGQALQNGYTF,TGCGCCAGCAGCCTCCAGGGACAGGCTCTTCAGAATGGCTACACCTTC
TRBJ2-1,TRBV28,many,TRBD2,CASSSLTSGRSEQFF,TGTGCCAGCAGTTCTCTGACTAGCGGGAGGAGTGAGCAGTTCTTC
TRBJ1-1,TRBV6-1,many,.,CASRQGMNTEAFF,TGTGCCAGCAGACAGGGTATGAACACTGAAGCTTTCTTT
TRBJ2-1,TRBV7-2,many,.,CASSLGGVSYNEQFF,TGTGCCAGCAGCTTAGGGGGAGTCTCCTACAATGAGCAGTTCTTC
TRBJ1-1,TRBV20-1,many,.,CSVQRTEAFF,TGCAGTGTCCAACGAACTGAAGCTTTCTTT
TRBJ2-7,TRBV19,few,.,CASRVTTTAYEQYF,TGTGCCAGTAGAGTGACAACGACAGCCTACGAGCAGTACTTC
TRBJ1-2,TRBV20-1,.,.,CSARDSGRVYPNYGYTF,TGCAGTGCTAGAGATTCGGGCAGGGTCTATCCTAACTATGGCTACACCTTC
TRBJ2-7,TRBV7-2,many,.,CASSLGTQTYEQYF,TGTGCCAGCAGCTTAGGGACACAGACCTACGAGCAGTACTTC
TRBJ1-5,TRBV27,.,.,CASSLAPRAGSQPQHF,TGTGCCAGCAGTCTCGCCCCCCGGGCCGGCAGTCAGCCCCAGCATTTT
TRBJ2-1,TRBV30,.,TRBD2,CAWSSGRKEQFF,TGTGCCTGGAGTAGCGGGAGAAAGGAGCAGTTCTTC
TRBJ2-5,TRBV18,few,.,CASSPDWGPEETQYF,TGTGCCAGCTCACCCGATTGGGGTCCCGAAGAGACCCAGTACTTC
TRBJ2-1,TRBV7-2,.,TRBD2,CASSLSLLAGSKFF,TGTGCCAGCAGCTTATCCCTTCTAGCGGGGTCGAAGTTCTTC
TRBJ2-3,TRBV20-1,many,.,CSARASGGGDTQYF,TGCAGTGCTAGAGCTAGCGGAGGGGGGGATACGCAGTATTTT
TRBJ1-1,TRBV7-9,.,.,CASSLTGKLTEAFF,TGTGCCAGCAGCTTAACAGGGAAACTTACTGAAGCTTTCTTT
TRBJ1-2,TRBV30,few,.,CAWSVRLTPQHSGYTF,TGTGCCTGGAGTGTACGGCTCACGCCCCAACATAGCGGCTACACCTTC
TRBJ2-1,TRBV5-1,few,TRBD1,CASSLGQGWDEQFF,TGCGCCAGCAGCCTGGGACAGGGTTGGGATGAGCAGTTCTTC
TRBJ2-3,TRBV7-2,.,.,CASSLAVVQGAQYF,TGTGCCAGCAGCTTAGCAGTGGTCCAGGGAGCGCAGTATTTT
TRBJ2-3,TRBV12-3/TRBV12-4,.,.,CASSLPTSLDTQYF,TGTGCCAGCAGCCTCCCGACTTCGCTAGATACGCAGTATTTT
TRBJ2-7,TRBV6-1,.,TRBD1,CASKMVTGVYEQYF,TGTGCCAGCAAAATGGTAACAGGGGTCTACGAGCAGTACTTC